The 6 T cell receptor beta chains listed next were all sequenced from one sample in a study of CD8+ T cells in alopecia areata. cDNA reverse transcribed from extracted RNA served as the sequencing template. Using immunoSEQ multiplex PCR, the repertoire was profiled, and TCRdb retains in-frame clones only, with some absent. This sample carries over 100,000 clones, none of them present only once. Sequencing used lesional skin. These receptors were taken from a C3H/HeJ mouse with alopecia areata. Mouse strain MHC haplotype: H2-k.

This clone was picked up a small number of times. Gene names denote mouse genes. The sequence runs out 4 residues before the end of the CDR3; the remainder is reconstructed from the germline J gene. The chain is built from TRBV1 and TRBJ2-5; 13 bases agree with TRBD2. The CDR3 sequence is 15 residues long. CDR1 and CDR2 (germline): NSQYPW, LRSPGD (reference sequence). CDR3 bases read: TGCACCTGCAGTGCGAGGACTGGGGGGGCTGAC. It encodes CTCSARTGGAD. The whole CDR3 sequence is CTCSARTGGADTQYF. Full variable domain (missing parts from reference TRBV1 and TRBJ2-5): VTLLEQNPRWRLVPRGQAVNLRCILKNSQYPWMSWYQQDLQKQLQWLFTLRSPGDKEVKSLPGADYLATRVTDTELRLQVANMSQGRTLYCTCSARTGGADTQYFGPGTRLLVL.

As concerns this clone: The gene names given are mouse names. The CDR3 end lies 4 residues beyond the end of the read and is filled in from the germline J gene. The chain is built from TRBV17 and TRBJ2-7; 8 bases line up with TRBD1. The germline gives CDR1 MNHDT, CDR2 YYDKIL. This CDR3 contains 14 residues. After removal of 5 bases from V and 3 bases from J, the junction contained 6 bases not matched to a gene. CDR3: CASSVQGAGYEQYF. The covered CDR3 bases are TGTGCTAGCAGTGTGCAGGGGGCAGGCTAT.

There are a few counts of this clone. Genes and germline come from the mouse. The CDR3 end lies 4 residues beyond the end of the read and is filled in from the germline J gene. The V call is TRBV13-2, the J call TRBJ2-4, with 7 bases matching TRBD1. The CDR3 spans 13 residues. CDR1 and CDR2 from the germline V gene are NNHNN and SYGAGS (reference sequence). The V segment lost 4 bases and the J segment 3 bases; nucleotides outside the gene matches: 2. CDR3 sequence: CASGRDRQNTLYF. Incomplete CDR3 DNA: TGTGCCAGCGGTCGGGACAGACAAAAC.

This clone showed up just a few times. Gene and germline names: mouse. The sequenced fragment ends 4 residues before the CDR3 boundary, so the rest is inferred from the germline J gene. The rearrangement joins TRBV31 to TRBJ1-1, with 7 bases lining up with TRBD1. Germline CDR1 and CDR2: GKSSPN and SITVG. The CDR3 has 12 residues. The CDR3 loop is CAWSLTGAEVFF. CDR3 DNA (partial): TGTGCCTGGAGTCTAACAGGGGCA.

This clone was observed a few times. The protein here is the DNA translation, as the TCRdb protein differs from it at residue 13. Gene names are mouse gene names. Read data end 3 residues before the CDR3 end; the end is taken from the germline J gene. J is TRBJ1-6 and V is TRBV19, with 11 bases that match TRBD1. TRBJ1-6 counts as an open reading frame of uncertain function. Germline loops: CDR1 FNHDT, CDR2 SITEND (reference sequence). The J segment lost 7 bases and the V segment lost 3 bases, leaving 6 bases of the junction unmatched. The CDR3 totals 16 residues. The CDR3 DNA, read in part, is TGTGCCAGCAGTAGGGACAGGGGGGCGGGGAATTCGCCC. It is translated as CASSRDRGAGNSP. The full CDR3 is CASSRDRGAGNSPLYF.

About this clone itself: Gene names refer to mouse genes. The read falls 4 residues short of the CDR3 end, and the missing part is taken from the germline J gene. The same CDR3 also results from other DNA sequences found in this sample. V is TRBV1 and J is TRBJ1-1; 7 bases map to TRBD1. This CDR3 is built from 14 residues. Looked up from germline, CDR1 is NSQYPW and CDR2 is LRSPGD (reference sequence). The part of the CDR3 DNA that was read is TGCACCTGCAGTGCAAACAGGGGTAGGACA. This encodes CTCSANRGRT. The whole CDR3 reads CTCSANRGRTEVFF.